This is a list of T cell receptor beta chains from one sample in a study of blood T cell repertoires in COVID-19. The data were produced by immunoSEQ multiplex PCR, yet TCRdb's version contains in-frame clones alone and is incomplete. The repertoire includes 400,000 to 450,000 clones, just over 85% of them detected once, and almost 1.5% sits in the top ten. What was sequenced was peripheral blood. The receptors shown here come from a woman aged 25 to 39 with active or convalescent COVID-19. Both conserved end residues are trimmed from each CDR3. A D gene is named only where the DNA matches it firmly. For some rows the clone size is stated as once, few or many, or as a class when expanded; others skip it.

clone size	D gene	J gene	V gene	CDR3 protein
-	-	TRBJ1-5	TRBV19	ASSIDAGYSNQPQH
-	TRBD2	TRBJ2-7	TRBV2	ASRDSGGSYEQY
-	TRBD1	TRBJ1-3	TRBV4-1	ASSQGQGAGGNTIY
-	TRBD1	TRBJ1-2	TRBV25-1	ASSDFFQGAYT
-	-	TRBJ1-5	TRBV23-1	ASSHSDPGVRQPQH
-	-	TRBJ2-2	TRBV5-4	ASSAAGNGELF
-	TRBD1	TRBJ1-2	TRBV5-6	ASSHGQGVSYGYT
once	TRBD2	TRBJ2-2	TRBV9	ASGGTNTGELF
-	TRBD1	TRBJ1-6	TRBV7-9	ASSLRGGGQGHNSPLH
once	-	TRBJ1-2	TRBV6-6	ASSYSEGASYGYT
-	-	TRBJ1-2	TRBV5-1	ASRPQDSLIYGYT
-	TRBD2	TRBJ2-1	TRBV5-1	ASSLELAGYNEQF
-	TRBD2	TRBJ2-1	TRBV3-1/TRBV3-2	ASSLSAGGPRNEQF
-	-	TRBJ1-1	TRBV15	ATSRDVQVPTEAF
few	-	TRBJ1-3	TRBV3-1/TRBV3-2	ASSQTGRNTIY
-	TRBD2	TRBJ2-2	TRBV5-1	ASSEARTSGTGELF
-	TRBD1	TRBJ1-6	TRBV7-9	ASSPTGQNYNSPLH
-	-	TRBJ1-4	TRBV9	ASSVGEGGSNEKLF
-	TRBD1	TRBJ1-5	TRBV18	ASSPDRGQGQPQH
-	-	TRBJ2-5	TRBV7-9	ASSLSGIQETQY
once	-	TRBJ2-4	TRBV2	ASSGPAKNIQY
-	-	TRBJ2-7	TRBV20-1	SAPYSYEQY
once	TRBD2	TRBJ2-3	TRBV7-9	ASSLFGGGTDTQY
-	-	TRBJ2-7	TRBV3-1/TRBV3-2	ASSHLRASSYEQY
few	-	TRBJ2-2	TRBV5-7	ASSLPVFAGELF
-	-	TRBJ1-5	TRBV6-4	ASMGRLSGPQH
-	TRBD2	TRBJ2-5	TRBV29-1	SVEPSGAETQY
-	-	TRBJ1-1	TRBV13	ASSLEVGGTEAF
-	-	TRBJ2-3	TRBV6-2/TRBV6-3	ASSYSGTSTDTQY
-	-	TRBJ2-2	TRBV19	ASTQTGGGGELF
-	-	TRBJ1-1	TRBV5-5	ASTSEANTEAF
-	TRBD2	TRBJ2-5	TRBV19	ASSIVGIPGTSGRFGETQY
few	-	TRBJ1-1	TRBV5-6	ASSYVANTEAF
-	-	TRBJ2-3	TRBV18	ASSPPTGTSTDTQY
-	TRBD1	TRBJ1-5	TRBV6-2/TRBV6-3	ASSPDRGINQPQH
-	-	TRBJ1-2	TRBV4-1	ASSQDLARQGGYT
once	TRBD2	TRBJ2-2	TRBV11-2	ASSLGLVAGELF
once	-	TRBJ1-5	TRBV2	ASSGSGVGNQPQH
-	TRBD1	TRBJ1-2	TRBV19	ASSTPSGTGRGYT
once	TRBD1	TRBJ1-2	TRBV5-4	ASSQRYGQGGYGYT
once	-	TRBJ1-1	TRBV4-1	ASSQGLQGGAGAF
once	TRBD1	TRBJ2-2	TRBV4-1	ASSWGQGNGELF
-	TRBD1	TRBJ1-2	TRBV9	ASMDGTGVPY
-	-	TRBJ2-2	TRBV10-3	AIRAAGELF
-	-	TRBJ2-5	TRBV6-2/TRBV6-3	ASSYGAEQETQY
-	TRBD1	TRBJ1-1	TRBV4-1	ASRGQGDTEAF
-	-	TRBJ2-3	TRBV13	ASTSQSLTDTQY
-	TRBD1	TRBJ2-3	TRBV2	ASSEWGQGRADTQY
-	TRBD1	TRBJ1-2	TRBV11-2	ASSLAPGGTGNFYGYT
-	-	TRBJ2-7	TRBV24-1	ATSDLKGPVLYEQY
-	-	TRBJ2-7	TRBV4-1	ASSRGPNEQY